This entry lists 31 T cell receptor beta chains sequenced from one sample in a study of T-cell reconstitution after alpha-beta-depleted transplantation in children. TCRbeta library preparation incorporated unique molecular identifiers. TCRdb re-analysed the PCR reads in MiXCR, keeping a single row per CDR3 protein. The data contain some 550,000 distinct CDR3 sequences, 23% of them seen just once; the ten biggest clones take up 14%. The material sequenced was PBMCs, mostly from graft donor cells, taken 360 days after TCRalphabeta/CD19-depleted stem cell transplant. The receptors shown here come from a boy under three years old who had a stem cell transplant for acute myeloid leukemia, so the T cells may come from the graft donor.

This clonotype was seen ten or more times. CDR3 nucleotides: TGCAGCGTTGAAGATTCTTACGAGGGGAGTAATGAGCAGTTCTTC. This codes for CSVEDSYEGSNEQFF. The chain has TRBV29-1 and TRBJ2-1, with D perhaps being TRBD1 or TRBD2 (5 bases each). V was clipped by 0 bases and J by 7 bases, with 16 bases between them. The CDR3 loop spans 15 amino acids. CDR1 and CDR2 from the germline V gene are SQVTM and ANQGSEA.

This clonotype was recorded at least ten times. CDR3 sequence reads: CATSRDVSETQYF. Here the CDR3 DNA reads TGTGCCACCAGCAGAGATGTTAGTGAGACCCAGTACTTC. The V and J genes are TRBV15 and TRBJ2-5; D unclear. The V gene lost 0 bases and the J gene lost 5 bases, with 7 bases spanning the gap. The V gene's germline CDR1 is LNHNV and CDR2 YYDKDF (reference sequence). This CDR3 is built from 13 residues.

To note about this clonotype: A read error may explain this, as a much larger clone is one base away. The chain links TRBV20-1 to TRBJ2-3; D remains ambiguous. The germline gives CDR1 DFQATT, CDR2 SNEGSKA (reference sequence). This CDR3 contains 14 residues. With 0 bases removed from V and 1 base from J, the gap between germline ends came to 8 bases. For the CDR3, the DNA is TGCAGTGCTAGAGATCAGGCTCGCACAGATACGCAGTATTTT. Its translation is CSARDQARTDTQYF.

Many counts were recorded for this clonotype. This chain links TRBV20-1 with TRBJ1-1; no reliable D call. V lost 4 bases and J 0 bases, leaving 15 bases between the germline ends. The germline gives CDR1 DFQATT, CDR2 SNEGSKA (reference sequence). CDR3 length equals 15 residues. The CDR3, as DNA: TGCAGTGCTAAGACCTACAGCAGGATGAACACTGAAGCTTTCTTT. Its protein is CSAKTYSRMNTEAFF.

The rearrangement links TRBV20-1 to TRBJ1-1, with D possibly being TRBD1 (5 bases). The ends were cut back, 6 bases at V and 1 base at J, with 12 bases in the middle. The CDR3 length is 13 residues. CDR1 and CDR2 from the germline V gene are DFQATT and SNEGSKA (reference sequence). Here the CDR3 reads CSALLTENTEAFF. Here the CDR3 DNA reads TGCAGTGCCCTCCTGACAGAGAACACTGAAGCTTTCTTT.

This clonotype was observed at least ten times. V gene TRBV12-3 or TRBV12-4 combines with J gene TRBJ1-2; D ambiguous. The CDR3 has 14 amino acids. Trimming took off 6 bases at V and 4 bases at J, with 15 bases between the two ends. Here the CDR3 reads CASSPRPGGYGYTF. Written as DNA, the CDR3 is TGTGCCAGCAGCCCTCGTCCTGGTGGCTATGGCTACACCTTC.

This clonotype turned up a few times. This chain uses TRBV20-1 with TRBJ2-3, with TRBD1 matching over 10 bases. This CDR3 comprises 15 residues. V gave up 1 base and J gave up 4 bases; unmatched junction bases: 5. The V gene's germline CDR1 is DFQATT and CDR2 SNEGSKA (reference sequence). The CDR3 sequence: CSARVPTGGPDTQYF. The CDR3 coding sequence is TGCAGTGCTAGAGTCCCGACAGGGGGCCCAGATACGCAGTATTTT.

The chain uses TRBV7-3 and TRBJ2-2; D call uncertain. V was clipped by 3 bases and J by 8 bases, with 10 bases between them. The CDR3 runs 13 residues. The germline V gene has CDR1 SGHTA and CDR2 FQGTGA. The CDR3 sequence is CASSFTDGGELFF. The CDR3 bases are TGTGCCAGCAGCTTTACCGATGGGGGGGAGCTGTTTTTT.

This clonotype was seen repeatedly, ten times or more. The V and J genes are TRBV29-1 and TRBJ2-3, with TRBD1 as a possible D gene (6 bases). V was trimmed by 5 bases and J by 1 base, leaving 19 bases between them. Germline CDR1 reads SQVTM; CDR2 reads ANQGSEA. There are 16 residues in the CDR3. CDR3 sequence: CSVNDFDRPGTDTQYF. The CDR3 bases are TGCAGCGTTAACGACTTCGACAGGCCGGGCACAGATACGCAGTATTTT.

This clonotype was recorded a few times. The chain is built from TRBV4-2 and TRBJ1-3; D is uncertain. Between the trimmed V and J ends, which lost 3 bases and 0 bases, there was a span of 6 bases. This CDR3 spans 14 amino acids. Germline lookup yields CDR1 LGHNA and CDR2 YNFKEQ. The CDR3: CASSHPDSGNTIYF. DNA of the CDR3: TGTGCCAGCAGCCACCCTGACTCTGGAAACACCATATATTTT.

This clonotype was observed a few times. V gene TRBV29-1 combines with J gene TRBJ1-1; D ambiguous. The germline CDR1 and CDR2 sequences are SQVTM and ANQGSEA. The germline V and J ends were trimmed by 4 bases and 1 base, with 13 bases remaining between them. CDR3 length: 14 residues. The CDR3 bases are TGCAGCGTTGGGCCCGTCCTAGGGAACACTGAAGCTTTCTTT. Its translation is CSVGPVLGNTEAFF.

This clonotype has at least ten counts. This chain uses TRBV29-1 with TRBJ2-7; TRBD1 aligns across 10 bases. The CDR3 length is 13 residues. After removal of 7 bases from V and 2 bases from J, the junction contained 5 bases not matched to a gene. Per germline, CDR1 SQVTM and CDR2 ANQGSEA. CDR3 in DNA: TGCAGCGCCACCGGGACAGGGGCCTACGAGCAGTACTTC. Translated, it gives CSATGTGAYEQYF.

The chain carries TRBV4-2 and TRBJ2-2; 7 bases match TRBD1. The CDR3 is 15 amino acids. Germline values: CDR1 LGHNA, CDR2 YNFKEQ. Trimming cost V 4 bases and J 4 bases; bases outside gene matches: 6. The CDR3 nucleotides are TGTGCCAGCAGCCGATATACAGGGGCCACCGGGGAGCTGTTTTTT. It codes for CASSRYTGATGELFF.

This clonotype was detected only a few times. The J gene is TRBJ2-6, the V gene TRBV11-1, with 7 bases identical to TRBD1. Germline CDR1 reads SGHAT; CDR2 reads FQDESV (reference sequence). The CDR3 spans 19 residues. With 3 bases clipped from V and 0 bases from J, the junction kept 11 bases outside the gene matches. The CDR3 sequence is CASSFLPGQSVSGANVLTF. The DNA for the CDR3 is TGTGCCAGCAGCTTCCTCCCGGGACAGTCGGTCTCTGGGGCCAACGTCCTGACTTTC.

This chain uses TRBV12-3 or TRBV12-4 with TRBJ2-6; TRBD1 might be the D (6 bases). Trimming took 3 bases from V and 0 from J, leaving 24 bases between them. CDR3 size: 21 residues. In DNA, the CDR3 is TGTGCCAGCAGTTTCCACTTCGAGGGCCCAGGGGCGTTCTCTGGGGCCAACGTCCTGACTTTC. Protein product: CASSFHFEGPGAFSGANVLTF.

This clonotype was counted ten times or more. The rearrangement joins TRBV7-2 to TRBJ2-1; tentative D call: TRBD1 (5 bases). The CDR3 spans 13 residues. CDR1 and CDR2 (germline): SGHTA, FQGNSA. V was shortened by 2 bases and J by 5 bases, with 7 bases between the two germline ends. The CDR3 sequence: CASSLTRDNEQFF. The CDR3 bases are TGTGCCAGCAGCTTAACCAGGGACAATGAGCAGTTCTTC.

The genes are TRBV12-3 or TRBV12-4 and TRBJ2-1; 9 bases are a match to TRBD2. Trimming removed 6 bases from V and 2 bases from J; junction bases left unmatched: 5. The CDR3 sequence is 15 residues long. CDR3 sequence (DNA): TGTGCCAGCAGAACCTTAGCGGGGGCCTACAATGAGCAGTTCTTC. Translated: CASRTLAGAYNEQFF.

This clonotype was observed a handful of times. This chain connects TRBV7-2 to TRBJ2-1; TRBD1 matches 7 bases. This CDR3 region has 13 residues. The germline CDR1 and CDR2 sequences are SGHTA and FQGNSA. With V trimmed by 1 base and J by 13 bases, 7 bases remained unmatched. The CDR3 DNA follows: TGTGCCAGCAGCTTAGAGGCGGACAGGACCCAGTTCTTC. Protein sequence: CASSLEADRTQFF.

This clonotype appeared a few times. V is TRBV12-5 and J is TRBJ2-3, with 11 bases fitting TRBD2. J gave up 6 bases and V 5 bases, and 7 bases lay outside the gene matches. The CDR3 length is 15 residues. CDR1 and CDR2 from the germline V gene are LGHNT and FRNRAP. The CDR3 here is CASGPTSGGLDTQYF. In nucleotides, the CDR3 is TGTGCTAGTGGTCCCACTAGCGGGGGCCTCGATACGCAGTATTTT.

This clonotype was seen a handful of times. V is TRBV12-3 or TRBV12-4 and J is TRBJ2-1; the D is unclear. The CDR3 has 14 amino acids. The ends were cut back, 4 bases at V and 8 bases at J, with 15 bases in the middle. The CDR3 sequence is CASSSLDLKDEQFF. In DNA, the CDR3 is TGTGCCAGCAGTTCCCTCGATCTAAAGGATGAGCAGTTCTTC.

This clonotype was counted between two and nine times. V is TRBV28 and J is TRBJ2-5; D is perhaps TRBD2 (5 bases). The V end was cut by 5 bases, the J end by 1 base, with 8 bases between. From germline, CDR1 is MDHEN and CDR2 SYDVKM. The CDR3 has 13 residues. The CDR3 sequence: CASSPSSQETQYF. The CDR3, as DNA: TGTGCCAGCAGTCCTAGCTCCCAAGAGACCCAGTACTTC. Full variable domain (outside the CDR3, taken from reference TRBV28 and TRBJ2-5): DVKVTQSSRYLVKRTGEKVFLECVQDMDHENMFWYRQDPGLGLRLIYFSYDVKMKEKGDIPEGYSVSREKKERFSLILESASTNQTSMYLCASSPSSQETQYFGPGTRLLVL.

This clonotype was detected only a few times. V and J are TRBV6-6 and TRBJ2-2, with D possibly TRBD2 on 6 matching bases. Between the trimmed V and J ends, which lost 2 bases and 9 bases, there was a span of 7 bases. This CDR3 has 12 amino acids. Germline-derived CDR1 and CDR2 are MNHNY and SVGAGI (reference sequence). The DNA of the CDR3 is TGTGCCAGCAGTTACGCGGGGTGGGAGCTGTTTTTT. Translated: CASSYAGWELFF.

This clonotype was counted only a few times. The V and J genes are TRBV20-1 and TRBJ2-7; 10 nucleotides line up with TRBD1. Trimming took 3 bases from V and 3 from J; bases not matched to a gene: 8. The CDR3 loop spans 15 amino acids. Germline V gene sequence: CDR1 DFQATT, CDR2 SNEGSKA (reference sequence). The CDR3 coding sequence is TGCAGTGCTAGCCCCGGGACAGGGGCCCGCTACGAGCAGTACGTC. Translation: CSASPGTGARYEQYV.

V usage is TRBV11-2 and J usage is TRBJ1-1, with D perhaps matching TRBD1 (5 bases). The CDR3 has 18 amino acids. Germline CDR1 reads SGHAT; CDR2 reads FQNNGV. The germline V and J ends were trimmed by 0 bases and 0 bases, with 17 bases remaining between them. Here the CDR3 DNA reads TGTGCCAGCAGCTTAGATGGGGGGGTCAGGCGCATGAACACTGAAGCTTTCTTT. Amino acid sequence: CASSLDGGVRRMNTEAFF. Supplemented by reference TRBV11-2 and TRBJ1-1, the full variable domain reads EAGVAQSPRYKIIEKRQSVAFWCNPISGHATLYWYQQILGQGPKLLIQFQNNGVVDDSQLPKDRFSAERLKGVDSTLKIQPAKLEDSAVYLCASSLDGGVRRMNTEAFFGQGTRLTVV.

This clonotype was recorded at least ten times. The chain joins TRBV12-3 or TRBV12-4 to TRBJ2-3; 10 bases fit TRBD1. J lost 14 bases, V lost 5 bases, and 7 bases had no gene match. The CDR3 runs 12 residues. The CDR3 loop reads CASSLRDRGMYF. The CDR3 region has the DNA TGTGCCAGCAGTCTCCGGGACAGGGGCATGTATTTT.

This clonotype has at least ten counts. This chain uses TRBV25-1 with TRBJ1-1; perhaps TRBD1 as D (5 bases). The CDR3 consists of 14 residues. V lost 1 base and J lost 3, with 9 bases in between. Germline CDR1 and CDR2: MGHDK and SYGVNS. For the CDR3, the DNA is TGTGCCAGCAGTGAATGGGGGGGGGACACTGAAGCTTTCTTT. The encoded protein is CASSEWGGDTEAFF.

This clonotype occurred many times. As DNA, the CDR3 is TGCGCCAGCAGCTCCCCTAGCGGGGGAAAAGAGACCCAGTACTTC. Translated, it gives CASSSPSGGKETQYF. The V gene is TRBV5-1, the J gene TRBJ2-5; 10 nucleotides match TRBD2. V dropped 3 bases and J dropped 3; count of bases not matched to a gene: 5. The germline V gene has CDR1 SGHRS and CDR2 YFSETQ. CDR3 size: 15 residues.

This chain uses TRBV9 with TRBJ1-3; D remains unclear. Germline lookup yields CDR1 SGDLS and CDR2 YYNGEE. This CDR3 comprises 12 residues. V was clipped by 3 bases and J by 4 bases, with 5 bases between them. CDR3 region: CASSETGNTIYF. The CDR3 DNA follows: TGTGCCAGCAGCGAGACAGGAAACACCATATATTTT.

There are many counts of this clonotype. CDR3 region: CSVGRAKNIQYF. The CDR3 DNA follows: TGCAGTGTGGGGAGGGCTAAAAACATTCAGTACTTC. This chain joins TRBV20-1 and TRBJ2-4; 7 bases fit TRBD2. The J segment lost 4 bases and the V segment lost 7 bases, leaving 4 bases of the junction unmatched. CDR1 is DFQATT, CDR2 SNEGSKA, per germline (reference sequence). CDR3 size: 12 residues.

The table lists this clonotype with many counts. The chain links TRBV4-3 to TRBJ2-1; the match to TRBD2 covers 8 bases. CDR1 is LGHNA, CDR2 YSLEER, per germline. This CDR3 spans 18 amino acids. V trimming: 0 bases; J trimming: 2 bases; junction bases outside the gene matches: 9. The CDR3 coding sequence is TGCGCCAGCAGCCAAGATTTCCCGGGGGGGGACACCTACAATGAGCAGTTCTTC. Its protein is CASSQDFPGGDTYNEQFF.

CDR3 residues: CSASSGRLYNEQFF. CDR3 DNA sequence: TGCAGTGCTTCTAGCGGGCGCCTATACAATGAGCAGTTCTTC. V and J are TRBV20-1 and TRBJ2-1; 8 nucleotides match TRBD2. The length of the CDR3 is 14 residues. V was clipped by 5 bases and J by 4 bases; unmatched bases: 7. Germline CDR1 and CDR2: DFQATT and SNEGSKA (reference sequence).